This passage covers 16 T cell receptor beta chains from one sample sequenced in a study of response to subunit inactivated influenza vaccine. TCRdb fed the RT-PCR reads into MiXCR, producing one record per CDR3 protein. The repertoire holds 300,000 to 350,000 distinct CDR3 sequences, roughly 22% seen once, with 9% to 12% in the top ten. The material was PBMCs from blood, obtained about 20 months after vaccination. These receptors came from a man aged 50 to 69 who received an inactivated influenza vaccine.

The V gene is TRBV12-3 or TRBV12-4, the J gene TRBJ1-2, with D maybe TRBD1 (6 bases). V shed 6 bases and J shed 7 bases, with 15 bases lying between them. This CDR3 is built from 13 residues. CDR3 loop: CASSRDTKAGYTF. Written as DNA, the CDR3 is TGTGCCAGCAGCCGGGACACAAAAGCTGGCTACACCTTC.

J is TRBJ1-1 and V is TRBV28, with D unclear. Trimming removed 7 bases from V and 0 bases from J, with 12 bases in between. CDR3 length: 14 amino acids. CDR1 is MDHEN and CDR2 is SYDVKM in the germline V gene. The CDR3 coding sequence is TGTGCCAGCAAGGAAGGAGGGATGAACACTGAAGCTTTCTTT. The encoded protein is CASKEGGMNTEAFF.

This clonotype came up many times. CDR3: CSVVGLAGNSYNEQFF. The DNA for the CDR3 is TGCAGCGTTGTGGGACTAGCGGGGAACTCCTACAATGAGCAGTTCTTC. The rearrangement links TRBV29-1 to TRBJ2-1; TRBD2 matches at 13 bases. The CDR3 loop spans 16 amino acids. CDR1 and CDR2 from the germline V gene are SQVTM and ANQGSEA. The V and J ends lost 4 bases and 0 bases, in that order; junction bases with no gene match: 3.

This chain connects TRBV25-1 to TRBJ2-7; D remains ambiguous. The CDR3 is 14 residues long. Germline V gene data show CDR1 as MGHDK and CDR2 as SYGVNS. Trimming stripped 2 bases from V and 5 bases from J, with 13 bases between. CDR3 sequence (DNA): TGTGCCAGCAGTGAAAACGGCAGAACCCACGAGCAGTACTTC. It codes for CASSENGRTHEQYF.

The DNA for the CDR3 is TGCGCCAGCGGCCGGAGGCCGACTCCCTCATCCCACGAGCAGTACTTC. This encodes CASGRRPTPSSHEQYF. The rearrangement uses TRBV5-1 and TRBJ2-7, with D maybe TRBD2 (5 bases). CDR3 length: 16 residues. The V end lost 7 bases, the J end lost 5 bases, and 25 bases lay between the germline ends. CDR1 is SGHRS, CDR2 YFSETQ, per germline.

The chain is built from TRBV2 and TRBJ2-1, with 9 bases matching TRBD2. The J segment lost 6 bases and the V segment lost 8 bases, leaving 11 bases of the junction unmatched. The CDR3 extends over 15 amino acids. Looked up from germline, CDR1 is SNHLY and CDR2 is FYNNEI. CDR3 protein: CASGEPRGGPNEQFF. Written as DNA, the CDR3 is TGTGCCAGCGGGGAGCCGCGGGGGGGCCCCAATGAGCAGTTCTTC.

The chain is built from TRBV10-3 and TRBJ2-7; 7 bases are a match to TRBD1. Germline trimming cut 3 bases from V and 4 bases from J; bases unmatched to any gene: 3. CDR1 ENHRY and CDR2 SYGVKD come from the germline V gene. The CDR3 extends over 13 amino acids. The CDR3 loop reads CAISEQGPYEQYF. The CDR3, as DNA: TGTGCCATCAGTGAACAGGGGCCATACGAGCAGTACTTC.

The rearrangement joins TRBV10-2 to TRBJ2-7; D is undetermined. This CDR3 is 13 amino acids long. Germline assignment: CDR1 WSHSY and CDR2 SAAADI. V lost 4 bases and J 2 bases, leaving 9 bases between the germline ends. CDR3 residues: CASSVEYPYEQYF. The DNA for the CDR3 is TGCGCCAGCAGTGTTGAGTACCCCTACGAGCAGTACTTC.

The rearrangement uses TRBV19 and TRBJ2-7, with a tentative D call TRBD1 (6 bases). Per germline, CDR1 LNHDA and CDR2 SQIVND (reference sequence). Trimming took off 1 base at V and 4 bases at J, with 11 bases between the two ends. The CDR3 is made up of 14 amino acids. CDR3 region: CASSIGTGTYEQYF. The CDR3 coding sequence is TGTGCCAGTAGTATAGGTACAGGGACATACGAGCAGTACTTC.

This chain joins TRBV4-1 and TRBJ1-3; D not resolved. With 2 bases removed from V and 0 bases from J, the gap between germline ends came to 8 bases. Germline assignment: CDR1 MGHRA and CDR2 YSYEKL. CDR3 length equals 15 residues. For the CDR3, the DNA is TGCGCCAGCAGCCAACGCCCGATCTCTGGAAACACCATATATTTT. It yields the protein CASSQRPISGNTIYF.

The chain has TRBV15 and TRBJ1-1; unclear D gene. This CDR3 contains 12 residues. V lost 3 bases and J lost 8, with 10 bases in between. The germline V gene encodes CDR1 LNHNV and CDR2 YYDKDF (reference sequence). The CDR3 reads CATSSGLPEAFF. CDR3 nucleotide sequence: TGTGCCACCAGCAGCGGGCTCCCCGAAGCTTTCTTT.

This clonotype was picked up many times. The V and J genes are TRBV15 and TRBJ1-1; perhaps TRBD1 as D (6 bases). The length of the CDR3 is 16 residues. Trimming stripped 2 bases from V and 4 bases from J, with 17 bases between. Germline lookup yields CDR1 LNHNV and CDR2 YYDKDF (reference sequence). CDR3 nucleotide sequence: TGTGCCACCAGCAGATCCAGGGGATTAGGGAGCACTGAAGCTTTCTTT. It codes for CATSRSRGLGSTEAFF.

The chain recombines TRBV7-9 with TRBJ1-1; D is undetermined. This CDR3 comprises 14 residues. V lost 8 bases and J lost 1, with 14 bases in between. Germline V gene lookup returns CDR1 SEHNR and CDR2 FQNEAQ (reference sequence). CDR3 sequence reads: CASRNRGKNTEAFF. The DNA for the CDR3 is TGTGCCAGCCGGAATCGGGGTAAGAACACTGAAGCTTTCTTT.

The chain recombines TRBV5-1 with TRBJ2-1, with 9 bases identical to TRBD1. V gave up 4 bases and J gave up 4 bases; unmatched junction bases: 9. Germline V gene data show CDR1 as SGHRS and CDR2 as YFSETQ. The CDR3 has 16 amino acids. The CDR3 loop reads CASSEQGAKLYNEQFF. The CDR3 nucleotides read TGCGCCAGCAGCGAACAGGGGGCAAAACTTTACAATGAGCAGTTCTTC.

This clonotype was picked up a small number of times. This chain joins TRBV5-4 and TRBJ2-2; the match to TRBD2 covers 7 bases. CDR3 length equals 17 residues. Trimming removed 4 bases from V and 1 base from J; junction bases left unmatched: 10. The germline V gene has CDR1 SGHNT and CDR2 YYREEE (reference sequence). CDR3 sequence (DNA): TGTGCCAGCAGCCCTTATCTCTCTAGCGGGAACACCGGGGAGCTGTTTTTT. It is translated as CASSPYLSSGNTGELFF. Variable domain in full (rest from reference TRBV5-4 and TRBJ2-2): ETGVTQSPTHLIKTRGQQVTLRCSSQSGHNTVSWYQQALGQGPQFIFQYYREEENGRGNFPPRFSGLQFPNYSSELNVNALELDDSALYLCASSPYLSSGNTGELFFGEGSRLTVL.

V gene TRBV4-1 combines with J gene TRBJ2-1; the D gene is possibly TRBD2 (7 bases). Trimming removed 4 bases at V and 0 bases at J, with 10 bases between. This CDR3 comprises 15 residues. Per germline, CDR1 MGHRA and CDR2 YSYEKL. CDR3 sequence reads: CASSRGGASYNEQFF. CDR3 DNA sequence: TGCGCCAGCAGCCGGGGGGGCGCCTCCTACAATGAGCAGTTCTTC.